Sequencing of this TCR beta chain was carried out in a study of cytomegalovirus exposure and HLA in healthy donors. As for this clone: The antigen remains undetermined.

Donors showed nominal health when sampled, although they likely had unrecorded immune exposures. Primers: 60 Vbeta forward and 13 Jbeta reverse. The protocol was immunoSEQ multiplex PCR, while the TCRdb copy is restricted to in-frame clones and leaves out a portion. This sample has about 52,000 clones, with roughly 53% found just once. Notes on the study in general: Highest at DRB1 and lowest at HLA-C, TCR association rates differed among HLA loci in a later analysis.

Sequencing was done on a sample of PBMCs. This clonotype originated in a human donor in good health.

CDR3 residues: CASSFRRGLTEAFF. CDR3 in DNA: TGTGCCAGCAGTTTTAGAAGGGGACTTACTGAAGCTTTCTTT. The chain couples TRBV27 to TRBJ1-1; a possible D gene is TRBD1 (5 bases). Germline-derived CDR1 and CDR2 are MNHEY and SMNVEV (reference sequence). The CDR3 totals 14 residues. V lost 3 bases and J 5 bases, leaving 13 bases between the germline ends.